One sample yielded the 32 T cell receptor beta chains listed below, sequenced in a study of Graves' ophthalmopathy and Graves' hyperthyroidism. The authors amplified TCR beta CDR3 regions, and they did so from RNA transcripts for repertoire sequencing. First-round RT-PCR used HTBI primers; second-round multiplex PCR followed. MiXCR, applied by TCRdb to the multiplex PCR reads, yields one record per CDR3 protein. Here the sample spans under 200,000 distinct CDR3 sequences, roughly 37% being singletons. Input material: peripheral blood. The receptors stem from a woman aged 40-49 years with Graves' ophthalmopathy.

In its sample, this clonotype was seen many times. The CDR3: CASSTGQRVYGYTF. For the CDR3, the DNA is TGTGCCAGCAGTACCGGACAGCGGGTCTATGGCTACACCTTC. The chain recombines TRBV28 with TRBJ1-2; D might be TRBD1 (6 bases). The CDR3 length is 14 residues. V lost 5 bases to trimming and J lost 4 bases, with 14 bases between them. Germline V lookup: CDR1 MDHEN, CDR2 SYDVKM.

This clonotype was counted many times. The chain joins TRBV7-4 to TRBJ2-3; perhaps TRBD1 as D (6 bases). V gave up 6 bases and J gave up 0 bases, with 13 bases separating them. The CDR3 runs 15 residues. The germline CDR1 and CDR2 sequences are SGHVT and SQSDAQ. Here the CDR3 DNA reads TGTGCCAGCAGTGCCCGACAGGATAGCACAGATACGCAGTATTTT. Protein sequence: CASSARQDSTDTQYF.

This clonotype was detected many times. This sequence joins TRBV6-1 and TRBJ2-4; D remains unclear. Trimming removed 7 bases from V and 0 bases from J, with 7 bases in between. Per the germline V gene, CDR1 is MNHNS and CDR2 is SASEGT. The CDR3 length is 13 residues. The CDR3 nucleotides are TGTGCCAGCATTGGGCTAGCCAAAAACATTCAGTACTTC. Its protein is CASIGLAKNIQYF.

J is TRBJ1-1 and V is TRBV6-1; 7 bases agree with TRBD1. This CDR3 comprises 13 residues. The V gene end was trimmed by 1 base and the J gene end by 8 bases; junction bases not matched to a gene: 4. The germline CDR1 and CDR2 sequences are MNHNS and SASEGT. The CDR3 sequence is CASSEVGDREAFF. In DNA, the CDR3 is TGTGCCAGCAGTGAAGTGGGGGACAGAGAAGCTTTCTTT.

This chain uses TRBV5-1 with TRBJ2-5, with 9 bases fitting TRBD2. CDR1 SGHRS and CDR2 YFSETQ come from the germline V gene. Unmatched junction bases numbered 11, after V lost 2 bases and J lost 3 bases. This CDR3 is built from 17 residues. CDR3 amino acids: CASSFRRGGGEKETQYF. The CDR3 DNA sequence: TGCGCCAGCAGCTTTCGCCGCGGGGGGGGTGAAAAAGAGACCCAGTACTTC.

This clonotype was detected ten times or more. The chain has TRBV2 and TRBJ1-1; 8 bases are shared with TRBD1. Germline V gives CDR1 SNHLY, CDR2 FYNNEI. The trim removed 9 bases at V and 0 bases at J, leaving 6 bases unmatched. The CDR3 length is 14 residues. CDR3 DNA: TGTGCCAGTCGGGACAGGCTCTTGAACACTGAAGCTTTCTTT. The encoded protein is CASRDRLLNTEAFF. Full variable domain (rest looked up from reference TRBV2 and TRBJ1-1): EPEVTQTPSHQVTQMGQEVILRCVPISNHLYFYWYRQILGQKVEFLVSFYNNEISEKSEIFDDQFSVERPDGSNFTLKIRSTKLEDSAMYFCASRDRLLNTEAFFGQGTRLTVV.

The CDR3 nucleotides are TGTGCCAGCAGCCCTTGGACGGGCGGGGAGACCCAGTACTTC. Its protein is CASSPWTGGETQYF. The rearrangement links TRBV12-3 or TRBV12-4 to TRBJ2-5; possibly TRBD2 for D (5 bases). The CDR3 runs to 14 residues. V lost 6 bases to trimming and J lost 5 bases, with 16 bases between them.

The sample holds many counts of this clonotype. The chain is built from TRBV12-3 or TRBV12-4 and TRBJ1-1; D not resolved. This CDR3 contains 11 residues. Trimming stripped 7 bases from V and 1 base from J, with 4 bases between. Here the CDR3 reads CASIENTEAFF. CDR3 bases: TGTGCCAGCATAGAGAACACTGAAGCTTTCTTT.

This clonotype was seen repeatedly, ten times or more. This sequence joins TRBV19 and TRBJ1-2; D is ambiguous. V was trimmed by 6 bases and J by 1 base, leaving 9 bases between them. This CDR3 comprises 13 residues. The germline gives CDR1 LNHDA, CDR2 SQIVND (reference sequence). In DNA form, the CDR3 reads TGTGCCAGTAGGTCGGCGGATAACTATGGCTACACCTTC. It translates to CASRSADNYGYTF.

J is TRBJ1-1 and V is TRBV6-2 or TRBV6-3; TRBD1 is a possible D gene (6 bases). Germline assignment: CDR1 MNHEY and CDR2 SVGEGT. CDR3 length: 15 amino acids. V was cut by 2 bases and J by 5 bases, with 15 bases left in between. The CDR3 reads CASSYVRGLGTEAFF. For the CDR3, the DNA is TGTGCCAGCAGTTACGTCAGGGGACTCGGAACTGAAGCTTTCTTT.

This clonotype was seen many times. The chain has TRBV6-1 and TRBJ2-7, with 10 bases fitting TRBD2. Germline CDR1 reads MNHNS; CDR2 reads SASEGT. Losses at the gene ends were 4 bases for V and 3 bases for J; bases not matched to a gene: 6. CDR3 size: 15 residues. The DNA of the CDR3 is TGTGCCAGCAGTGGGCTAGCGGGAGATTTCTACGAGCAGTACTTC. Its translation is CASSGLAGDFYEQYF.

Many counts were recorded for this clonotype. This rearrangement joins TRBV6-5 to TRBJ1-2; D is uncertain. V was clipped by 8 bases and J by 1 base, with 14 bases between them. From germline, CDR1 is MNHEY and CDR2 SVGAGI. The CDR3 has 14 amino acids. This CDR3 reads CASFSLAFNYGYTF. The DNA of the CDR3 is TGTGCCAGCTTCAGCCTGGCTTTTAACTATGGCTACACCTTC.

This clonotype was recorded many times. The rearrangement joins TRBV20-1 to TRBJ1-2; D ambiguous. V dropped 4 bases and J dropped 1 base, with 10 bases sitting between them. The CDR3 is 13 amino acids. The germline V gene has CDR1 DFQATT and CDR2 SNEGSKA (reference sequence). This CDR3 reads CSANDAINYGYTF. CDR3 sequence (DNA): TGCAGTGCTAATGACGCGATTAACTATGGCTACACCTTC.

The CDR3 region is CASSQGAIIMGNTEAFF. The DNA of the CDR3 is TGTGCCAGTAGTCAGGGGGCGATAATCATGGGGAACACTGAAGCTTTCTTT. The rearrangement links TRBV19 to TRBJ1-1, with 8 bases lining up with TRBD1. CDR3 length equals 17 residues. V lost 5 bases, J lost 1 base, and 12 bases stayed unmatched. Germline V gene lookup returns CDR1 LNHDA and CDR2 SQIVND (reference sequence).

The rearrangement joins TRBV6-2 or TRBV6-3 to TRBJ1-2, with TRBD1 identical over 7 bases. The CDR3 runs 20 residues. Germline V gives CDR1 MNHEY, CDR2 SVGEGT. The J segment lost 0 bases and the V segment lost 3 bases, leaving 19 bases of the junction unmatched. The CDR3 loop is CASSYYAGPGQWRSNYGYTF. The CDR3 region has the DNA TGTGCCAGCAGTTATTATGCGGGACCGGGACAGTGGCGTTCTAACTATGGCTACACCTTC.

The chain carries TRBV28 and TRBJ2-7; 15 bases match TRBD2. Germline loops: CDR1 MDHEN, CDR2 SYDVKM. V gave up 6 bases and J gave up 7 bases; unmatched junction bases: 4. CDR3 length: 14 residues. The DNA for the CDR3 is TGTGCCAGCAGCACCGGGACTAGCGGGAGGGAGCAGTACTTC. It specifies CASSTGTSGREQYF. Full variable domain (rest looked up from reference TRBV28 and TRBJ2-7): DVKVTQSSRYLVKRTGEKVFLECVQDMDHENMFWYRQDPGLGLRLIYFSYDVKMKEKGDIPEGYSVSREKKERFSLILESASTNQTSMYLCASSTGTSGREQYFGPGTRLTVT.

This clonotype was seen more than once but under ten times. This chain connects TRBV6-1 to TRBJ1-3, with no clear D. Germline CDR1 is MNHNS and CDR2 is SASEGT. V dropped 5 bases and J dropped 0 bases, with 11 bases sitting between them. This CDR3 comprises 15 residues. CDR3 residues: CASSTKETSGNTIYF. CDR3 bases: TGTGCCAGCAGTACAAAGGAGACCTCTGGAAACACCATATATTTT.

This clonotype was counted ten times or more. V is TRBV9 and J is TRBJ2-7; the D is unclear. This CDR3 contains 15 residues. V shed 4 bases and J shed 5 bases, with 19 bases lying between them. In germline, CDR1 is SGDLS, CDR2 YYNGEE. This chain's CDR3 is CASSPIGPESHEQYF. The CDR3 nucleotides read TGTGCCAGCAGCCCGATCGGACCCGAGAGTCACGAGCAGTACTTC. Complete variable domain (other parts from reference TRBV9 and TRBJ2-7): DSGVTQTPKHLITATGQRVTLRCSPRSGDLSVYWYQQSLDQGLQFLIQYYNGEERAKGNILERFSAQQFPDLHSELNLSSLELGDSALYFCASSPIGPESHEQYFGPGTRLTVT.

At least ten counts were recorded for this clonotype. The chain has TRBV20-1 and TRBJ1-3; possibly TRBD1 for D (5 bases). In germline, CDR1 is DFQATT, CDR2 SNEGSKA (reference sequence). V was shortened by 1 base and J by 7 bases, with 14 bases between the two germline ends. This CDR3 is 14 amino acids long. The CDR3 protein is CSARGTTAKNTIYF. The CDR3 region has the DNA TGCAGTGCTAGAGGGACGACAGCCAAGAACACCATATATTTT.

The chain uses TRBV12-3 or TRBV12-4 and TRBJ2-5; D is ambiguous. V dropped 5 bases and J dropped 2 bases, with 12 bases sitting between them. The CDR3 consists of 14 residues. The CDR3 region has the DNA TGTGCCAGCAGTGCCGTGGGAATACAAGAGACCCAGTACTTC. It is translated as CASSAVGIQETQYF.

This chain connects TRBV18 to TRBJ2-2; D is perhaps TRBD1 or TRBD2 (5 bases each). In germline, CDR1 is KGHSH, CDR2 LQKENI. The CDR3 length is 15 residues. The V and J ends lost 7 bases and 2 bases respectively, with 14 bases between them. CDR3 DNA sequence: TGTGCCAGCTTCCCCGGGACCACCAACACCGGGGAGCTGTTTTTT. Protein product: CASFPGTTNTGELFF. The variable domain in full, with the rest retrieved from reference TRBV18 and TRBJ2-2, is NAGVMQNPRHLVRRRGQEARLRCSPMKGHSHVYWYRQLPEEGLKFMVYLQKENIIDESGMPKERFSAEFPKEGPSILRIQQVVRGDSAAYFCASFPGTTNTGELFFGEGSRLTVL.

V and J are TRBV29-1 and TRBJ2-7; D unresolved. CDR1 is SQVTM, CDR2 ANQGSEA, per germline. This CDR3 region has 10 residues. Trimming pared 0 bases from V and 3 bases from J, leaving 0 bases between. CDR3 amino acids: CSVEDYEQYF. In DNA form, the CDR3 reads TGCAGCGTTGAAGACTACGAGCAGTACTTC.

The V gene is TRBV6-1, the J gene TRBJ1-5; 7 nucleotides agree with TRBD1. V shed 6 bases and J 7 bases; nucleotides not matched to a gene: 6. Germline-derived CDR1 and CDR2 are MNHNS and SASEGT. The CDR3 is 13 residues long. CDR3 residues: CASRPQGFQPQHF. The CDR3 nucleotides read TGTGCCAGCAGACCACAGGGGTTCCAGCCCCAGCATTTT.

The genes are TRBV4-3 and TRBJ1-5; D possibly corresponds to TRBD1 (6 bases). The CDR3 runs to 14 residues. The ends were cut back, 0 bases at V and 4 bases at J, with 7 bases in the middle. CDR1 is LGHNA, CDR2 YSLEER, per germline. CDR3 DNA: TGCGCCAGCAGCCAAGAAGGGGGGAATCAGCCCCAGCATTTT. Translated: CASSQEGGNQPQHF.

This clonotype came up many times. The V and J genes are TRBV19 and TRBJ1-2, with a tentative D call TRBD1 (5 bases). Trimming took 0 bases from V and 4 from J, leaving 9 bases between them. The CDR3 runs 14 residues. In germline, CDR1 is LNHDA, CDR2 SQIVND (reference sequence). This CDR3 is CASSIDKGPYGYTF. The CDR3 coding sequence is TGTGCCAGTAGTATAGATAAGGGGCCCTATGGCTACACCTTC.

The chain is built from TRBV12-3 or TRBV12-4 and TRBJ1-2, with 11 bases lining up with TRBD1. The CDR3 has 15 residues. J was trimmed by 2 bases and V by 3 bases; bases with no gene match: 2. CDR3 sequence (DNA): TGTGCCAGCAGTTTCGGACAGGGGGCAAACTATGGCTACACCTTC. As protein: CASSFGQGANYGYTF.

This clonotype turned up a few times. The CDR3: CAWLGGIEAFF. CDR3 sequence (DNA): TGTGCCTGGTTAGGGGGGATCGAAGCTTTCTTT. The chain links TRBV30 to TRBJ1-1, with D tentatively TRBD1 (6 bases). V lost 5 bases and J lost 8, with 12 bases in between. Looked up from germline, CDR1 is GTSNPN and CDR2 is SVGIG (reference sequence). This CDR3 has 11 amino acids.

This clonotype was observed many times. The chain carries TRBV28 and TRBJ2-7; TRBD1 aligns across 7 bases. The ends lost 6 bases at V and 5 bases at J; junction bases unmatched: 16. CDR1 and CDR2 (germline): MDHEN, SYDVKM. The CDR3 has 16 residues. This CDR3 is CASSPDYHRGLHEQYF. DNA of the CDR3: TGTGCCAGCAGCCCAGACTATCACAGGGGCCTACACGAGCAGTACTTC.

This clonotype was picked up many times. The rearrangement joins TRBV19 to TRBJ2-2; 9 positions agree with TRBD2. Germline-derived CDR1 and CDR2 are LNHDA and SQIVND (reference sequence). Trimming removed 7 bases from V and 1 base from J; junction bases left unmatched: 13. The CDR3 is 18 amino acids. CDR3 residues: CASISRGGAAMNTGELFF. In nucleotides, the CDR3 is TGTGCCAGTATCTCCCGCGGGGGGGCCGCGATGAACACCGGGGAGCTGTTTTTT.

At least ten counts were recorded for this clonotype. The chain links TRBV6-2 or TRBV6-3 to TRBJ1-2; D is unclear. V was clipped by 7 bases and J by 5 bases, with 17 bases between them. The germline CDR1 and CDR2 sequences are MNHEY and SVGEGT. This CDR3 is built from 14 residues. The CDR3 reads CASIGSLAGYGYTF. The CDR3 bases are TGTGCCAGCATCGGATCTTTAGCGGGTTATGGCTACACCTTC.

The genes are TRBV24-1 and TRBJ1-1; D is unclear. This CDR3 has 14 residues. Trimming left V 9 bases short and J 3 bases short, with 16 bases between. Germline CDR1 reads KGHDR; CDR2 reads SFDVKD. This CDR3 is CATQYGVDYTEAFF. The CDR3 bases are TGTGCCACCCAGTATGGGGTGGACTACACTGAAGCTTTCTTT.

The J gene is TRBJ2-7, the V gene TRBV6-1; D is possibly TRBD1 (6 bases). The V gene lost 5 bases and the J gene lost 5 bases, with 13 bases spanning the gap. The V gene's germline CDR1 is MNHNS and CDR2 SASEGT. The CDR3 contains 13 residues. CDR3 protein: CASSPTGRHEQYF. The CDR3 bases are TGTGCCAGCAGTCCGACAGGAAGGCACGAGCAGTACTTC.